This TCR beta chain was observed in a study of T-cell reconstitution after alpha-beta-depleted transplantation in children. As it was prepared, the TCRbeta library received unique molecular identifiers. MiXCR, applied by TCRdb to the PCR reads, yields one record per CDR3 protein. Here the sample spans 700,000 or so distinct CDR3 sequences, under 15% being singletons. V shed 6 bases, J shed 7 bases, and the junction held 4 bases outside the gene matches. The CDR3 has 13 amino acids. This clonotype has at least ten counts. Its antigen is not identified. General observations from the study: When one year had passed after transplant, most T-cell counts and diversity came from newly produced T cells.

This chain links TRBV12-3 or TRBV12-4 with TRBJ2-5, with TRBD2 identical over 11 bases. The clonotype comes from a girl aged 2-9 years with congenital amegakaryocytic thrombocytopenia, due to receive a stem cell transplant. Specimen: PBMCs, collected before TCRalphabeta/CD19-depleted stem cell transplant. CDR3 sequence (DNA): TGTGCCAGCAGCGGGACTAGCGGTGGGACCCAGTACTTC. This codes for CASSGTSGGTQYF.